Following are 25 T cell receptor beta chains from one sample sequenced in a study of T cells in Graves' hyperthyroidism and ophthalmopathy. Amplification of TCR beta CDR3 regions used RNA as the template. A first-round RT-PCR of the TCR CDR3 used the HTBI primer set. TCRdb ran MiXCR on the multiplex PCR reads and lists one entry per CDR3 protein. The table records 650,000 to 750,000 distinct CDR3 sequences, 12% to 15% of them present only once. Sequencing was done on a sample of blood. The source is a young woman with Graves' hyperthyroidism.

The chain has TRBV29-1 and TRBJ2-7; TRBD1 matches at 10 bases. Germline CDR1 reads SQVTM; CDR2 reads ANQGSEA. This CDR3 comprises 12 residues. Trimming removed 7 bases from V and 5 bases from J; junction bases left unmatched: 5. The CDR3 sequence: CSASGTGDEQYF. CDR3 DNA: TGCAGCGCGTCCGGGACAGGGGACGAGCAGTACTTC.

This clonotype was seen many times. The chain carries TRBV2 and TRBJ2-1, with D possibly matching TRBD2 (6 bases). V lost 3 bases and J lost 4, with 13 bases in between. CDR1 is SNHLY and CDR2 is FYNNEI in the germline V gene. The CDR3 runs to 15 residues. CDR3 bases: TGTGCCAGCAGTGAGGGCGGGAACCATTACAATGAGCAGTTCTTC. Amino acid sequence: CASSEGGNHYNEQFF.

This clonotype was observed a handful of times. The rearrangement uses TRBV19 and TRBJ2-7; D unclear. The CDR3 consists of 15 residues. V was trimmed by 3 bases and J by 3 bases, leaving 15 bases between them. Looked up from germline, CDR1 is LNHDA and CDR2 is SQIVND (reference sequence). This CDR3 reads CASSMTYSPYYEQYF. In DNA, the CDR3 is TGTGCCAGTAGTATGACCTACAGCCCCTACTACGAGCAGTACTTC.

The rearrangement joins TRBV14 to TRBJ2-2, with D possibly being TRBD1 (5 bases). Trimming removed 2 bases at V and 8 bases at J, with 15 bases between. This CDR3 contains 15 residues. Per the germline V gene, CDR1 is SGHDN and CDR2 is FVKESK. In DNA form, the CDR3 reads TGTGCCAGCAGCCAAACCGGACACCCCCTAGGGGAGCTGTTTTTT. Its translation: CASSQTGHPLGELFF.

This clonotype came up many times. CDR3 nucleotide sequence: TGTGCCAGCTCACTCTCGGTTAACTCCTACAATGAGCAGTTCTTC. This encodes CASSLSVNSYNEQFF. V gene TRBV18 combines with J gene TRBJ2-1; D unclear. V dropped 4 bases and J dropped 0 bases, with 10 bases sitting between them. Germline V CDR1 and CDR2: KGHSH, LQKENI. This CDR3 is 15 amino acids long.

In the case of this clonotype: A much larger clonotype is one base distant, so this may be a read error. V gene TRBV5-1 combines with J gene TRBJ2-7, with 10 bases matching TRBD2. Germline values: CDR1 SGHRS, CDR2 YFSETQ. CDR3 length: 16 residues. V shed 4 bases and J 7 bases; nucleotides not matched to a gene: 14. CDR3 sequence reads: CASSRPSGRALNEQYF. The DNA for the CDR3 is TGCGCCAGCAGCCGCCCCAGCGGGAGGGCCTTGAATGAGCAGTACTTC.

The genes are TRBV7-9 and TRBJ1-4; D is possibly TRBD1 (6 bases). Looked up from germline, CDR1 is SEHNR and CDR2 is FQNEAQ (reference sequence). The CDR3 has 17 amino acids. V lost 4 bases and J 0 bases, leaving 15 bases between the germline ends. Here the CDR3 reads CASSSLTGTTTNEKLFF. The CDR3 DNA follows: TGTGCCAGCAGCTCTCTTACCGGGACAACAACTAATGAAAAACTGTTTTTT.

The chain combines TRBV7-8 with TRBJ2-7; D could derive from TRBD1 or TRBD2 (5 bases each). Trimming removed 4 bases at V and 2 bases at J, with 12 bases between. The CDR3 extends over 14 amino acids. The germline V gene has CDR1 SGHVS and CDR2 FQNEAQ. For the CDR3, the DNA is TGTGCCAGCAGCTGGGGACCCGGGCCCTACGAGCAGTACTTC. Translating gives CASSWGPGPYEQYF.

The table lists this clonotype with many counts. V and J are TRBV30 and TRBJ2-1, with D unclear. Germline CDR1 and CDR2: GTSNPN and SVGIG (reference sequence). With 0 bases removed from V and 7 bases from J, the gap between germline ends came to 4 bases. The CDR3 runs to 11 residues. The DNA for the CDR3 is TGTGCCTGGAGTGTGCGAAATGAGCAGTTCTTC. Translation: CAWSVRNEQFF.

This clonotype occurred many times. The rearrangement links TRBV6-2 or TRBV6-3 to TRBJ2-3, with D hard to call. The CDR3 is made up of 12 amino acids. The germline V gene has CDR1 MNHEY and CDR2 SVGEGT. V dropped 7 bases and J dropped 2 bases, with 7 bases sitting between them. The CDR3 DNA sequence: TGTGCCAGCACGGATCCCACAGATACGCAGTATTTT. This translates into CASTDPTDTQYF.

This clonotype was recorded many times. The chain couples TRBV27 to TRBJ2-1; 10 bases line up with TRBD2. The CDR3 consists of 16 residues. The germline gives CDR1 MNHEY, CDR2 SMNVEV (reference sequence). V trimming: 7 bases; J trimming: 5 bases; junction bases outside the gene matches: 11. The CDR3 protein is CASIRRASGGNNEQFF. The CDR3 region has the DNA TGTGCCAGCATCAGACGGGCTAGCGGGGGAAACAATGAGCAGTTCTTC.

This clonotype was detected many times. This chain links TRBV20-1 with TRBJ1-1; TRBD1 agrees at 7 bases. CDR1 DFQATT and CDR2 SNEGSKA come from the germline V gene (reference sequence). This CDR3 is built from 12 residues. V was pared by 4 bases and J by 7 bases, with 6 bases of the junction left unmatched. The chain's CDR3 is CSATRQGLEAFF. The CDR3 DNA sequence: TGCAGTGCTACCCGACAGGGCCTTGAAGCTTTCTTT.

This clonotype was found a few times. The V gene is TRBV4-2, the J gene TRBJ2-2; 7 bases are a match to TRBD2. Germline V gene data show CDR1 as LGHNA and CDR2 as YNFKEQ. Trimming removed 4 bases from V and 4 bases from J; junction bases left unmatched: 6. The CDR3 consists of 15 residues. CDR3 amino acids: CASSPAGESTGELFF. CDR3 in DNA: TGTGCCAGCAGCCCGGCGGGGGAGAGCACCGGGGAGCTGTTTTTT.

The chain has TRBV2 and TRBJ2-5; TRBD1 or TRBD2 may be the D gene (5 bases each). This CDR3 contains 14 residues. Germline-derived CDR1 and CDR2 are SNHLY and FYNNEI. Trimming took off 4 bases at V and 5 bases at J, with 14 bases between the two ends. The CDR3 DNA is TGTGCCAGCAGTGTGGGGACCCAAGGGGAGACCCAGTACTTC. It encodes CASSVGTQGETQYF.

This clonotype occurred many times. The rearrangement joins TRBV6-1 to TRBJ2-1; D unresolved. Germline loops: CDR1 MNHNS, CDR2 SASEGT. The V and J ends lost 7 bases and 1 base respectively, with 20 bases between them. There are 17 residues in the CDR3. This chain's CDR3 is CASTRARNGASYNEQFF. For the CDR3, the DNA is TGTGCCAGCACCAGAGCCCGGAACGGCGCTTCCTACAATGAGCAGTTCTTC.

This rearrangement joins TRBV5-8 to TRBJ2-2; 11 nucleotides align to TRBD2. The germline V gene has CDR1 SGHTS and CDR2 YDEGEE. J was trimmed by 1 base and V by 1 base; bases with no gene match: 9. The CDR3 covers 19 residues. The CDR3 region has the DNA TGTGCCAGCAGCTTGAGATTACTAGCGGGAGAGAGGAACACCGGGGAGCTGTTTTTT. Its protein product is CASSLRLLAGERNTGELFF.

The CDR3: CATSDFGRGQETQYF. The CDR3 DNA reads TGTGCCACCAGTGATTTTGGACGGGGTCAAGAGACCCAGTACTTC. This chain links TRBV24-1 with TRBJ2-5; maybe TRBD2 (5 bases). The ends were cut back, 1 base at V and 2 bases at J, with 10 bases in the middle. The CDR3 covers 15 residues. Germline CDR1 and CDR2: KGHDR and SFDVKD.

At least ten counts were recorded for this clonotype. CDR3 nucleotide sequence: TGTGCCAGCAGTTCAGAGGGTTCTGGAAACACCATATATTTT. Translated, it gives CASSSEGSGNTIYF. V and J are TRBV28 and TRBJ1-3, with D unclear. Between the trimmed V and J ends, which lost 4 bases and 1 base, there was a span of 8 bases. CDR1 MDHEN and CDR2 SYDVKM come from the germline V gene. This CDR3 spans 14 amino acids.

This clonotype was observed at least ten times. This chain joins TRBV6-1 and TRBJ2-1, with 7 positions matching TRBD2. J lost 4 bases, V lost 6 bases, and 15 bases had no gene match. The CDR3 is 17 amino acids. Germline V gene sequence: CDR1 MNHNS, CDR2 SASEGT. CDR3 residues: CASSRPPPAGAYNEQFF. The CDR3 DNA is TGTGCCAGCAGCCGGCCGCCCCCCGCGGGAGCTTACAATGAGCAGTTCTTC.

This rearrangement joins TRBV6-1 to TRBJ1-4, with TRBD1 identical over 10 bases. After removal of 6 bases from V and 0 bases from J, the junction contained 10 bases not matched to a gene. This CDR3 has 18 residues. Germline loops: CDR1 MNHNS, CDR2 SASEGT. In DNA form, the CDR3 reads TGTGCCAGCAGCCGGGACAGGGGAGCGTCCGCAACTAATGAAAAACTGTTTTTT. It specifies CASSRDRGASATNEKLFF.

This clonotype has a count of ten or more. The chain recombines TRBV20-1 with TRBJ2-7, with TRBD1 as a possible D gene (6 bases). This CDR3 comprises 13 residues. The germline CDR1 and CDR2 sequences are DFQATT and SNEGSKA (reference sequence). Trimming removed 1 base at V and 5 bases at J, with 12 bases between. CDR3 nucleotides: TGCAGTGCTAGAGGGCTGGGGGCAGACGAGCAGTACTTC. It codes for CSARGLGADEQYF.

This chain connects TRBV20-1 to TRBJ2-7, with 12 nucleotides matching TRBD2. The CDR3 loop spans 16 amino acids. V was pared by 4 bases and J by 0 bases, with 7 bases of the junction left unmatched. Germline V gene lookup returns CDR1 DFQATT and CDR2 SNEGSKA (reference sequence). The CDR3: CSATPSSGRASYEQYF. The DNA of the CDR3 is TGCAGTGCTACCCCATCTAGCGGGAGGGCCTCCTACGAGCAGTACTTC.

This clonotype has a handful of counts. The chain uses TRBV9 and TRBJ2-1; TRBD2 matches 8 bases. The CDR3 contains 15 residues. J was trimmed by 3 bases and V by 2 bases; bases with no gene match: 4. Germline lookup yields CDR1 SGDLS and CDR2 YYNGEE. The CDR3 loop reads CASSVPGGGYNEQFF. For the CDR3, the DNA is TGTGCCAGCAGCGTCCCGGGAGGGGGCTACAATGAGCAGTTCTTC.

This clonotype was seen only a few times. The V gene is TRBV7-9, the J gene TRBJ1-2, with D perhaps TRBD1 (6 bases). CDR3 size: 15 residues. Trimming pared 1 base from V and 3 bases from J, leaving 12 bases between. Germline-derived CDR1 and CDR2 are SEHNR and FQNEAQ (reference sequence). This chain's CDR3 is CASSLGDRPYYGYTF. The CDR3 bases are TGTGCCAGCAGCTTAGGAGACAGGCCCTACTATGGCTACACCTTC.

With respect to this clonotype: A junction end diverges from the germline sequence, so it may reflect a read error. The V gene is TRBV6-1, the J gene TRBJ2-2; D perhaps matches TRBD2 (6 bases). CDR1 is MNHNS, CDR2 SASEGT, per germline. The CDR3 totals 13 residues. CDR3 DNA sequence: TGTGCCAGCATCGGGCAGTTCGGCGGGGAGCTGGTTTTT. Its translation: CASIGQFGGELVF.